A selection of T cell receptor beta chains follows, all from one sample in a study of blood T cell repertoires in COVID-19. Only in-frame clones appear in the TCRdb table, and some are missing; sequencing was by immunoSEQ multiplex PCR. Among tens of thousands of clones listed, about 86% were seen once. Sequencing was done on a sample of peripheral blood. These receptor sequences come from a man aged 65 to 85 with acute or convalescent COVID-19. CDR3s include the opening cysteine and the closing phenylalanine or tryptophan. D genes are given only for firm matches. Rows give clone size only sometimes, using once, few, many, or a class for an expanded clone.

v_call: TRBV2
j_call: TRBJ2-2
d_call: TRBD1
cdr3_length: 15
clone_size: .
cdr3_nt: TGTGCCAGCAGCGTACCGGGACAGGGCACCGGGGAGCTGTTTTTT
cdr3_aa: CASSVPGQGTGELFF

v_call: TRBV27
j_call: TRBJ1-5
d_call: TRBD1
cdr3_length: 13
clone_size: .
cdr3_nt: TGTGCCAGCAGCAGAACAGGGGATCAGCCCCAGCATTTT
cdr3_aa: CASSRTGDQPQHF

v_call: TRBV6-5
j_call: TRBJ1-3
d_call: .
cdr3_length: 15
clone_size: .
cdr3_nt: TGTGCCAGCAGTTTAGGCAGGGGCGCTGGAAACACCATATATTTT
cdr3_aa: CASSLGRGAGNTIYF

v_call: TRBV6-6
j_call: TRBJ2-3
d_call: TRBD2
cdr3_length: 16
clone_size: .
cdr3_nt: TGTGCCAGCAGTCGATCCCTAGCGGGAGTTATAGATACGCAGTATTTT
cdr3_aa: CASSRSLAGVIDTQYF

v_call: TRBV10-1
j_call: TRBJ2-3
d_call: TRBD1
cdr3_length: 15
clone_size: .
cdr3_nt: TGCGCCAGCAGTGAGAACAGGGGGCAACTGGATACGCAGTATTTT
cdr3_aa: CASSENRGQLDTQYF

v_call: TRBV14
j_call: TRBJ2-1
d_call: .
cdr3_length: 14
clone_size: .
cdr3_nt: TGTGCCAGCAGCCAAGACTCCACAGGGCATGAGCAGTTCTTC
cdr3_aa: CASSQDSTGHEQFF

v_call: TRBV10-1
j_call: TRBJ1-1
d_call: TRBD1
cdr3_length: 14
clone_size: .
cdr3_nt: TGCGCCAGCAATTACAGGGGGCTGAACACTGAAGCTTTCTTT
cdr3_aa: CASNYRGLNTEAFF

v_call: TRBV16
j_call: TRBJ1-3
d_call: .
cdr3_length: 17
clone_size: .
cdr3_nt: TGTGCCAGCAGCCAATTCGTTCGTGCAGCGTCTGGAAACACCATATATTTT
cdr3_aa: CASSQFVRAASGNTIYF

v_call: TRBV11-2
j_call: TRBJ2-1
d_call: .
cdr3_length: 17
clone_size: .
cdr3_nt: TGTGCCAGCAGGACAGGCGGGAGTCGGACTTTGTACAATGAGCAGTTCTTC
cdr3_aa: CASRTGGSRTLYNEQFF

v_call: TRBV11-3
j_call: TRBJ2-3
d_call: .
cdr3_length: 15
clone_size: .
cdr3_nt: TGTGCCAGCAGCTTAGGGACAGTTGACACAGATACGCAGTATTTT
cdr3_aa: CASSLGTVDTDTQYF

v_call: TRBV7-2
j_call: TRBJ2-3
d_call: TRBD1
cdr3_length: 15
clone_size: .
cdr3_nt: TGTGCCAGCAGCTTCGACAGGGGGAAGACAGATACGCAGTATTTT
cdr3_aa: CASSFDRGKTDTQYF

v_call: TRBV9
j_call: TRBJ1-1
d_call: TRBD1
cdr3_length: 13
clone_size: .
cdr3_nt: TGTGCCAGCAGCGGGGACAGGCTAACTGAAGCTTTCTTT
cdr3_aa: CASSGDRLTEAFF

v_call: TRBV24-1
j_call: TRBJ2-1
d_call: TRBD2
cdr3_length: 13
clone_size: .
cdr3_nt: TGTGCCACCAGCCCCGGGACTAGCAATGAGCAGTTCTTC
cdr3_aa: CATSPGTSNEQFF

v_call: TRBV27
j_call: TRBJ2-5
d_call: .
cdr3_length: 14
clone_size: .
cdr3_nt: TGTGCCAGCAGCACAACAGCGGTAGATGAGACCCAGTACTTC
cdr3_aa: CASSTTAVDETQYF

v_call: TRBV30
j_call: TRBJ1-5
d_call: .
cdr3_length: 12
clone_size: .
cdr3_nt: TGTGCCTGGAGTGTACGGGGTCTTGAGCAGCATTTT
cdr3_aa: CAWSVRGLEQHF

v_call: TRBV5-1
j_call: TRBJ2-5
d_call: .
cdr3_length: 15
clone_size: .
cdr3_nt: TGCGCCAGCAGCTTGGCCAATGTCCAGGGCGAGACCCAGTACTTC
cdr3_aa: CASSLANVQGETQYF

v_call: TRBV28
j_call: TRBJ2-3
d_call: .
cdr3_length: 15
clone_size: .
cdr3_nt: TGTGCCAGCAGTCTCGGGGTTACCCACCCAGATACGCAGTATTTT
cdr3_aa: CASSLGVTHPDTQYF

v_call: TRBV7-6
j_call: TRBJ1-5
d_call: .
cdr3_length: 14
clone_size: .
cdr3_nt: TGTGCCAGCAGCCGAAGGGGTAGCAATCAGCCCCAGCATTTT
cdr3_aa: CASSRRGSNQPQHF

v_call: TRBV11-2
j_call: TRBJ2-4
d_call: TRBD2
cdr3_length: 16
clone_size: .
cdr3_nt: TGTGCCAGCAGCTCGCCGATCGGGGGGAGCGAAAACATTCAGTACTTC
cdr3_aa: CASSSPIGGSENIQYF

v_call: TRBV29-1
j_call: TRBJ2-4
d_call: TRBD2
cdr3_length: 13
clone_size: .
cdr3_nt: TGCAGCGCCATGCGGGGGGCGGAAAACATTCAGTACTTC
cdr3_aa: CSAMRGAENIQYF

v_call: TRBV29-1
j_call: TRBJ2-1
d_call: .
cdr3_length: 10
clone_size: .
cdr3_nt: TGCAGCGTTGGTAGCGTGGAGCAGTTCTTC
cdr3_aa: CSVGSVEQFF

v_call: TRBV5-4
j_call: TRBJ2-3
d_call: TRBD2
cdr3_length: 17
clone_size: .
cdr3_nt: TGTGCCAGCACCGAGCGTAATAGCGGGCTCAGCACAGATACGCAGTATTTT
cdr3_aa: CASTERNSGLSTDTQYF

v_call: TRBV5-1
j_call: TRBJ2-1
d_call: .
cdr3_length: 15
clone_size: .
cdr3_nt: TGCGCCAGCAGCTTGGGACAGGCCCGGTTCGATGAGCAGTTCTTC
cdr3_aa: CASSLGQARFDEQFF

v_call: TRBV12-3/TRBV12-4
j_call: TRBJ2-6
d_call: .
cdr3_length: 12
clone_size: .
cdr3_nt: TGTGCCAGCAGTTTCCAGGCCAACGTCCTGACTTTC
cdr3_aa: CASSFQANVLTF

v_call: TRBV18
j_call: TRBJ2-7
d_call: TRBD1
cdr3_length: 14
clone_size: .
cdr3_nt: TGTGCCAGCTCACCAGTCCGGGACAGTAACGAGCAGTACTTC
cdr3_aa: CASSPVRDSNEQYF

v_call: TRBV9
j_call: TRBJ1-5
d_call: TRBD1
cdr3_length: 16
clone_size: .
cdr3_nt: TGTGCCAGCAGCGCCGGGACAGGGGGCTCGGGATTTGGCCAGCATTTT
cdr3_aa: CASSAGTGGSGFGQHF

v_call: TRBV6-1
j_call: TRBJ2-1
d_call: .
cdr3_length: 19
clone_size: .
cdr3_nt: TGTGCCAGCAGTGGGACCGTTATGGGACATCCAGGGGCCCACAATGAGCAGTTCTTC
cdr3_aa: CASSGTVMGHPGAHNEQFF

v_call: TRBV7-6
j_call: TRBJ2-4
d_call: TRBD1
cdr3_length: 15
clone_size: .
cdr3_nt: TGTGCCAGCAGCCCTAACCCGGGACAGGGGAACATTCAGTACTTC
cdr3_aa: CASSPNPGQGNIQYF

v_call: TRBV2
j_call: TRBJ1-2
d_call: TRBD1
cdr3_length: 13
clone_size: once
cdr3_nt: TGTGCCAGCAACTGGCAGGGGGACTATGGCTACACCTTC
cdr3_aa: CASNWQGDYGYTF

v_call: TRBV3-1/TRBV3-2
j_call: TRBJ2-1
d_call: .
cdr3_length: 22
clone_size: .
cdr3_nt: TGTGCCAGCAGCGACAAATCGCTTAAATTGGGAGAACGGTCGCGTACCCACAATGAGCAGTTCTTC
cdr3_aa: CASSDKSLKLGERSRTHNEQFF

v_call: TRBV10-1
j_call: TRBJ2-1
d_call: .
cdr3_length: 16
clone_size: .
cdr3_nt: TGCGCCAGCAGTTGCCGCAATAGCCGGGACTCCCCTGAGCAGTTCTTC
cdr3_aa: CASSCRNSRDSPEQFF

v_call: TRBV28
j_call: TRBJ2-3
d_call: .
cdr3_length: 14
clone_size: .
cdr3_nt: TGTGCCAGCAGTTCCCCGGGGGTCACAGATACGCAGTATTTT
cdr3_aa: CASSSPGVTDTQYF

v_call: TRBV29-1
j_call: TRBJ2-7
d_call: .
cdr3_length: 13
clone_size: .
cdr3_nt: TGCAGCGTTGAAGATACGCGGGTCTACGAGCAGTACTTC
cdr3_aa: CSVEDTRVYEQYF

v_call: TRBV5-1
j_call: TRBJ1-1
d_call: .
cdr3_length: 14
clone_size: .
cdr3_nt: TGCGCCAGCAGCTACGGGACATCGAACACTGAAGCTTTCTTT
cdr3_aa: CASSYGTSNTEAFF

v_call: TRBV5-1
j_call: TRBJ1-2
d_call: TRBD1
cdr3_length: 15
clone_size: .
cdr3_nt: TGCGCCAGCAGCAGAGCCGGGACAGGCGACTATGGCTACACCTTC
cdr3_aa: CASSRAGTGDYGYTF